This T cell receptor (beta chain) was recovered during a study of shared clonotypes between healthy human individuals. CDR3 length equals 14 residues. V was pared by 7 bases and J by 4 bases, with 16 bases between. Germline loops: CDR1 MNHEY, CDR2 SVGAGI. It was at deep level that the assay was run. As originally analysed: ImmunoSEQ yielded junction-only sequences lacking quality scores, so filtering differed. Sequenced by immunoSEQ multiplex PCR; TCRdb stores in-frame clones only, minus some. V and J calls and clone size are given by that table; D and trimming were obtained from the DNA. The sample includes about 2.4 million clones, over 85% seen only once; the top ten take roughly 0.14%. CD45RA+ naive and CD45RA-negative memory subsets were separated from CD4+ cells.

This receptor was taken from a man younger than 30 in good health. The sequencing input was naive CD4+ T cells sorted from blood. Subset defined: CD45RA+ positively selected. This chain links TRBV6-5 with TRBJ2-5; D is perhaps TRBD1 or TRBD2 (6 bases each). CDR3 nucleotides: TGTGCCAGCACCCCGGGGGCGGGGAGAGAGACCCAGTACTTC. Its protein is CASTPGAGRETQYF.